This paragraph reports one TCR beta chain. Its antigen is still unknown. CDR1 is MNHEY, CDR2 SMNVEV, per germline (reference sequence). The CDR3 totals 15 residues. After removal of 4 bases from V and 6 bases from J, the junction contained 7 bases not matched to a gene. This record comes from a study of CD4 T cells in relation to SARS-CoV-2 and coronaviruses. Whole-study context: PBMCs were cultured with antigen for roughly 10 days before TCR beta sequencing. Study observations and caveats: Crossreactivity was assessed only for spike protein, not other viral proteins.

Generated by immunoSEQ multiplex PCR, the TCRdb table keeps only in-frame clones and is missing some. The sample includes around 41,000 clones, 84% of them seen just once. Naive or memory CD4+ cells were cultured 1:1 with T cell-depleted PBMCs plus CEF. The rearrangement joins TRBV27 to TRBJ2-7, with 12 bases aligning to TRBD2. The sample taken for sequencing was naive CD4+ T cells from PBMCs, cultured in vitro. Sample subset: naive CD4+ T cells isolated by negative enrichment. The source of this sequence is an adult with COVID-19. CDR3 bases: TGTGCCAGCAGTTATAGGACTAGCGGGATTGTCGAGCAGTACTTC. Translated: CASSYRTSGIVEQYF.